Sequencing of this T cell receptor beta chain was carried out in a study of blood T cells in healthy people across ages. CDR1 and CDR2 from the germline V gene are DFQATT and SNEGSKA (reference sequence). After removal of 3 bases from V and 2 bases from J, the junction contained 5 bases not matched to a gene. This CDR3 has 14 residues. Combining a sample-barcoded 5' primer with a J-beta primer mix, a second PCR ran for about 7 to 12 cycles. Using its own MiXCR run on the 5' RACE reads, TCRdb lists one record per CDR3 protein. Of 1.2 million to 1.5 million distinct CDR3 sequences detected, roughly 40% appear once; the ten largest clones hold under 8%.

The sequenced material came from blood. The chain is built from TRBV20-1 and TRBJ2-3; 7 nucleotides line up with TRBD2. The clonotype was recovered from a young woman in good health. The CDR3 region has the DNA TGCAGTGCTAGGAGCGGGGTTTACACAGATACGCAGTATTTT. This sequence encodes CSARSGVYTDTQYF.